A single sample is the source of the 17 T cell receptor beta chains below, sequenced in a study of Graves' ophthalmopathy and Graves' hyperthyroidism. The sequenced template was RNA, covering the TCR beta CDR3 region. RT-PCR in the first round used HTBI primers; a second-round multiplex PCR followed. TCRdb independently ran MiXCR on the multiplex PCR reads; one entry per CDR3 protein. In the table there are some 400,000 distinct CDR3 sequences, approximately 16% of which are singletons. Source material: peripheral blood. Receptors were obtained from a woman aged 18-29 years with Graves' ophthalmopathy.

The chain has TRBV28 and TRBJ2-5, with a tentative D call TRBD1 (5 bases). V was trimmed by 3 bases and J by 5 bases, leaving 25 bases between them. The germline V gene has CDR1 MDHEN and CDR2 SYDVKM. The CDR3 spans 18 residues. CDR3 nucleotides: TGTGCCAGCAGTTTCGTGATAGGCTCCCAACCAGGGTGGGAGACCCAGTACTTC. Its protein product is CASSFVIGSQPGWETQYF.

The CDR3 sequence: CASSYSRQGMTYEQYF. The CDR3 region has the DNA TGTGCCAGCAGTTACTCCAGACAGGGGATGACCTACGAGCAGTACTTC. The chain is built from TRBV6-2 or TRBV6-3 and TRBJ2-7, with TRBD1 matching 8 bases. J gave up 2 bases and V 0 bases, and 6 bases lay outside the gene matches. Per the germline V gene, CDR1 is MNHEY and CDR2 is SVGEGT. The CDR3 is 16 residues long.

This clonotype was found many times. The V call is TRBV14, the J call TRBJ2-5; D gene ambiguous. Germline CDR1 and CDR2: SGHDN and FVKESK. The CDR3 has 16 residues. Trimming pared 1 base from V and 5 bases from J, leaving 17 bases between. The CDR3 is CASSQVLTATRETQYF. In nucleotides, the CDR3 is TGTGCCAGCAGCCAAGTTTTGACTGCAACCCGGGAGACCCAGTACTTC.

There are many counts of this clonotype. V is TRBV12-3 or TRBV12-4 and J is TRBJ1-1; D might be TRBD1 (6 bases). With 6 bases removed from V and 5 bases from J, the gap between germline ends came to 13 bases. This CDR3 spans 13 amino acids. CDR3 region: CASRDRLGTEAFF. The CDR3 bases are TGTGCCAGCAGAGACAGGCTAGGGACTGAAGCTTTCTTT.

This clonotype was found many times. The V and J genes are TRBV20-1 and TRBJ1-5; D gene unclear. CDR1 and CDR2 from the germline V gene are DFQATT and SNEGSKA (reference sequence). V lost 4 bases and J lost 3, with 10 bases in between. This CDR3 spans 13 amino acids. The CDR3 spells CSAIGRTNQPQHF. CDR3 coding DNA: TGCAGTGCTATTGGACGTACCAATCAGCCCCAGCATTTT.

This clonotype was detected ten times or more. The chain carries TRBV11-2 and TRBJ1-5; D call uncertain. The CDR3 is made up of 17 amino acids. Germline CDR1 is SGHAT and CDR2 is FQNNGV. Deletions cut 1 base from V and 3 bases from J, with 16 bases between. The CDR3 here is CASSLGSDGMVNQPQHF. The DNA for the CDR3 is TGTGCCAGCAGCTTAGGGTCGGACGGGATGGTCAATCAGCCCCAGCATTTT.

This clonotype was seen only once. V is TRBV24-1 and J is TRBJ2-5; no definite D call. The V gene's germline CDR1 is KGHDR and CDR2 SFDVKD. With 3 bases removed from V and 0 bases from J, the gap between germline ends came to 4 bases. There are 13 residues in the CDR3. CDR3 coding DNA: TGTGCCACCAGTGATCCAGACCAAGAGACCCAGTACTTC. It codes for CATSDPDQETQYF.

This clonotype was counted ten times or more. The rearrangement links TRBV2 to TRBJ1-2; tentatively, D is TRBD1 (5 bases). The germline CDR1 and CDR2 sequences are SNHLY and FYNNEI. V was trimmed by 1 base and J by 3 bases, leaving 6 bases between them. This CDR3 has 13 residues. CDR3 amino acids: CASSEGGDYGYTF. The CDR3 DNA sequence: TGTGCCAGCAGTGAAGGAGGGGACTATGGCTACACCTTC.

The table lists this clonotype with a few counts. The rearrangement uses TRBV12-3 or TRBV12-4 and TRBJ1-6, with a possible D match to TRBD1 (5 bases). V was cut by 1 base and J by 9 bases, with 13 bases left in between. The CDR3 has 15 residues. The CDR3 reads CASSLEAGSGSPLHF. CDR3 bases: TGTGCCAGCAGTTTAGAGGCAGGGAGCGGTTCACCCCTCCACTTT.

This clonotype was seen many times. The gene calls are TRBV27 and TRBJ1-6, with a tentative D call TRBD1 (5 bases). Germline CDR1 MNHEY, CDR2 SMNVEV (reference sequence). V dropped 4 bases and J dropped 10 bases, with 14 bases sitting between them. This CDR3 is 14 amino acids long. Here the CDR3 reads CASSWNGGRSPLHF. In DNA form, the CDR3 reads TGTGCCAGCAGTTGGAACGGGGGTCGGTCACCCCTCCACTTT.

The sample holds many counts of this clonotype. The chain joins TRBV6-2 or TRBV6-3 to TRBJ2-4; D is uncertain. This CDR3 has 16 residues. V lost 2 bases and J lost 0, with 11 bases in between. The germline gives CDR1 MNHEY, CDR2 SVGEGT. For the CDR3, the DNA is TGTGCCAGCAGTTACCCCAGGACGTTAGCCAAAAACATTCAGTACTTC. This gives the protein CASSYPRTLAKNIQYF.

The chain carries TRBV7-9 and TRBJ1-1; 10 nucleotides align to TRBD1. Losses at the gene ends were 5 bases for V and 4 bases for J; bases not matched to a gene: 7. Germline V gene sequence: CDR1 SEHNR, CDR2 FQNEAQ (reference sequence). The CDR3 is 15 residues long. DNA for the CDR3: TGTGCCAGCAGCCCCGGACGGACAGGGGGCACTGAAGCTTTCTTT. It codes for CASSPGRTGGTEAFF. The whole variable domain, filled in from reference TRBV7-9 and TRBJ1-1, reads DTGVSQNPRHKITKRGQNVTFRCDPISEHNRLYWYRQTLGQGPEFLTYFQNEAQLEKSRLLSDRFSAERPKGSFSTLEIQRTEQGDSAMYLCASSPGRTGGTEAFFGQGTRLTVV.

This clonotype has ten or more counts. A much larger clone differs from this one at a single base, so this may be a read error. The chain joins TRBV11-2 to TRBJ1-1; D remains unclear. Germline CDR1 SGHAT, CDR2 FQNNGV. This CDR3 has 18 amino acids. Trimming shortened V by 3 bases and J by 4 bases, and 24 bases separated the two germline ends. The chain's CDR3 is CASSFLALILLGSTEAFF. The DNA of the CDR3 is TGTGCCAGCAGCTTCCTGGCCTTAATCCTTCTGGGTAGCACTGAAGCTTTCTTT. The full variable domain, with the rest looked up from reference TRBV11-2 and TRBJ1-1, is EAGVAQSPRYKIIEKRQSVAFWCNPISGHATLYWYQQILGQGPKLLIQFQNNGVVDDSQLPKDRFSAERLKGVDSTLKIQPAKLEDSAVYLCASSFLALILLGSTEAFFGQGTRLTVV.

This clonotype was detected many times. The genes are TRBV28 and TRBJ2-2, with 11 bases matching TRBD2. The CDR3 covers 17 residues. Germline V lookup: CDR1 MDHEN, CDR2 SYDVKM. V shed 6 bases, J shed 5 bases, and the junction held 11 bases outside the gene matches. The CDR3 region has the DNA TGTGCCAGCAGCCCTCGAATAGCGGGAGGGGAGACCGGGGAGCTGTTTTTT. Amino acid sequence: CASSPRIAGGETGELFF.

This clonotype was seen at least ten times. This chain uses TRBV15 with TRBJ1-1; the D is unclear. Per germline, CDR1 LNHNV and CDR2 YYDKDF (reference sequence). The length of the CDR3 is 13 residues. Trimming took off 1 base at V and 0 bases at J, with 3 bases between the two ends. The CDR3 loop reads CATSRGLNTEAFF. For the CDR3, the DNA is TGTGCCACCAGCAGAGGCCTGAACACTGAAGCTTTCTTT.

This clonotype was observed many times. This chain uses TRBV28 with TRBJ2-5; TRBD2 agrees at 8 bases. CDR1 is MDHEN and CDR2 is SYDVKM in the germline V gene. The V and J ends lost 10 bases and 4 bases, in that order; junction bases with no gene match: 8. The CDR3 contains 13 residues. CDR3 residues: CATTRGGGETQYF. The CDR3 nucleotides are TGTGCCACCACTCGGGGGGGAGGAGAGACCCAGTACTTC.

This clonotype has only one observation. The chain is built from TRBV12-3 or TRBV12-4 and TRBJ2-5; tentatively, D is TRBD1 (6 bases). Trimming pared 3 bases from V and 2 bases from J, leaving 16 bases between. CDR3 size: 16 residues. CDR3: CASSFFLPRGQETQYF. CDR3 DNA: TGTGCCAGCAGTTTTTTCCTACCGAGGGGGCAAGAGACCCAGTACTTC.